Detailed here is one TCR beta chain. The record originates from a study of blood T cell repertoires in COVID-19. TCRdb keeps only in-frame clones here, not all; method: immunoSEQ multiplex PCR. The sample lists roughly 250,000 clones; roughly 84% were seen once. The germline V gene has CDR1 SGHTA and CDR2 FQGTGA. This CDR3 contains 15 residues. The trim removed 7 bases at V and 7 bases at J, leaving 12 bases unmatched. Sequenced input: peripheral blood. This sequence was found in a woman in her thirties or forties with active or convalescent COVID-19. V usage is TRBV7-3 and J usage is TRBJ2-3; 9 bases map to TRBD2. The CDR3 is CASTNGLAGLNTQYF. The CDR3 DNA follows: TGTGCCAGCACTAATGGGCTAGCGGGGTTGAATACGCAGTATTTT.